This TCR beta chain was sequenced during a study of cytomegalovirus exposure and HLA in healthy donors. The study's findings and limits: A later analysis showed TCR association rates differing by HLA locus, peaking at DRB1 and lowest at HLA-C.

To note about this clone: The antigen remains undetermined.

The PCR employed 60 Vbeta primers together with 13 Jbeta primers. Only in-frame clones appear in the TCRdb table, and some are missing; sequencing was by immunoSEQ multiplex PCR. The sample records 95,000 to 150,000 clones, approximately 78% being singletons. Per the germline V gene, CDR1 is WNHNN and CDR2 is SYGVQD (reference sequence). CDR3 size: 14 residues. The J segment lost 3 bases and the V segment lost 6 bases, leaving 5 bases of the junction unmatched. The receptor was isolated from a man aged 40-49 years in good health and CMV-seronegative. Sequences were obtained from PBMCs. This sequence joins TRBV10-1 and TRBJ1-2, with TRBD1 identical over 9 bases. This CDR3 is CASRDRGTYYGYTF. The CDR3 DNA is TGCGCCAGCAGAGACAGGGGGACCTACTATGGCTACACCTTC.